This T cell receptor (beta chain) was obtained from a study of CD8 T cells in ankylosing spondylitis. Libraries of TCR beta came from quantitative 5'-RACE with molecular barcodes. TCRdb analysed the 5' RACE reads with MiXCR anew, one entry per CDR3 protein. The repertoire includes 250,000 to 350,000 distinct CDR3 sequences, 20% of them detected once, and about 8.2% sits in the top ten. This clonotype was picked up a small number of times. Its antigen is unknown. Germline V gives CDR1 LNHDA, CDR2 SQIVND (reference sequence). Trimming removed 7 bases at V and 0 bases at J, with 15 bases between. The CDR3 runs to 16 residues. Study-level findings and limits: Researchers report that disease-linked clones proved CD8+ and relatively rare in peripheral blood. The clones that were linked to disease were reported to be significantly enriched in matched synovial fluid samples from ankylosing spondylitis patients.

Sequencing was performed on blood, either unsorted or a sorted T cell fraction (not recorded which). This receptor was taken from a male donor with ankylosing spondylitis or in good health (not recorded which). The chain employs TRBV19 and TRBJ2-2; D possibly corresponds to TRBD1 (6 bases). CDR3 nucleotide sequence: TGTGCCAGTATTCTTCAGGGGCAGTCGAACACCGGGGAGCTGTTTTTT. Translated: CASILQGQSNTGELFF.